This entry lists 8 T cell receptor beta chains sequenced from one sample in a study of cytomegalovirus exposure and HLA in healthy donors. The PCR ran on 60 Vbeta and 13 Jbeta primers. Sequencing was performed with immunoSEQ multiplex PCR; in TCRdb, only in-frame clones are kept and a portion is missing. Of over 95,000 clones listed, 60% to 80% were seen once; the top ten hold 5% to 5.5%. Sequencing used PBMCs. These receptors were obtained from a woman between 25 and 40 years old in good health and CMV-seropositive.

The rearrangement links TRBV27 to TRBJ1-2; D ambiguous. This CDR3 has 14 residues. Looked up from germline, CDR1 is MNHEY and CDR2 is SMNVEV (reference sequence). Trimming stripped 3 bases from V and 0 bases from J, with 8 bases between. DNA of the CDR3: TGTGCCAGCAGTTTCGCGGGAGCTAACTATGGCTACACCTTC. Protein: CASSFAGANYGYTF.

This chain joins TRBV2 and TRBJ1-2; the D is unclear. The CDR3 loop spans 13 amino acids. V gave up 6 bases and J gave up 8 bases, with 16 bases separating them. From germline, CDR1 is SNHLY and CDR2 FYNNEI. The CDR3 nucleotides read TGTGCCAGCAGCACCCGGGGTCCGCGGGGCTACACCTTC. Translated: CASSTRGPRGYTF.

This rearrangement joins TRBV30 to TRBJ1-6, with a tentative D call TRBD1 (6 bases). The length of the CDR3 is 16 residues. Germline V gene lookup returns CDR1 GTSNPN and CDR2 SVGIG (reference sequence). The germline V and J ends were trimmed by 3 bases and 8 bases, with 20 bases remaining between them. CDR3 nucleotide sequence: TGTGCCTGGAGAGTGGGGGCGTATTGGGTAGATTCACCCCTCCACTTT. Translated: CAWRVGAYWVDSPLHF.

The CDR3: CASTRTSGSYSYNEQFF. Written as DNA, the CDR3 is TGTGCCAGTACACGGACTAGCGGGAGTTACTCCTACAATGAGCAGTTCTTC. The chain links TRBV19 to TRBJ2-1; the match to TRBD2 covers 13 bases. Germline V gene sequence: CDR1 LNHDA, CDR2 SQIVND (reference sequence). The CDR3 is 17 residues long. The junction had 6 bases not matched to a gene; V was cut back by 7 bases and J by 0 bases.

This clone was detected once. This chain uses TRBV6-5 with TRBJ1-5; 9 nucleotides match TRBD1. Germline CDR1 and CDR2: MNHEY and SVGAGI. The CDR3 extends over 14 amino acids. J lost 4 bases, V lost 6 bases, and 4 bases had no gene match. DNA for the CDR3: TGTGCCAGCAGACTCGGACAGGGGAATCAGCCCCAGCATTTT. Its translation is CASRLGQGNQPQHF.

This clone was seen a handful of times. J is TRBJ2-6 and V is TRBV30; 8 positions match TRBD2. This CDR3 contains 18 residues. V lost 1 base and J lost 3; bases outside the gene matches: 11. From germline, CDR1 is GTSNPN and CDR2 SVGIG (reference sequence). For the CDR3, the DNA is TGTGCCTGGAGTGCCCCGCTCGGGAGGGCCGGTGGGGCCAACGTCCTGACTTTC. Its protein product is CAWSAPLGRAGGANVLTF.

The V call is TRBV4-1, the J call TRBJ2-7; 8 nucleotides align to TRBD2. The CDR3 runs to 16 residues. Germline loops: CDR1 MGHRA, CDR2 YSYEKL. The junction had 11 bases not matched to a gene; V was cut back by 0 bases and J by 7 bases. The CDR3 DNA is TGCGCCAGCAGCCAAGATCTTTCGGGGGGGGGCGAAGAGCAGTACTTC. It is translated as CASSQDLSGGGEEQYF.

This sequence joins TRBV9 and TRBJ1-3, with 8 nucleotides matching TRBD1. From germline, CDR1 is SGDLS and CDR2 YYNGEE. The CDR3 has 16 amino acids. V dropped 3 bases and J dropped 1; count of bases not matched to a gene: 6. The CDR3 spells CASSGTGFVSGNTIYF. The CDR3 DNA is TGTGCCAGCAGCGGGACAGGGTTTGTTTCTGGAAACACCATATATTTT. The full variable domain, rest sourced from reference TRBV9 and TRBJ1-3, is DSGVTQTPKHLITATGQRVTLRCSPRSGDLSVYWYQQSLDQGLQFLIQYYNGEERAKGNILERFSAQQFPDLHSELNLSSLELGDSALYFCASSGTGFVSGNTIYFGEGSWLTVV.